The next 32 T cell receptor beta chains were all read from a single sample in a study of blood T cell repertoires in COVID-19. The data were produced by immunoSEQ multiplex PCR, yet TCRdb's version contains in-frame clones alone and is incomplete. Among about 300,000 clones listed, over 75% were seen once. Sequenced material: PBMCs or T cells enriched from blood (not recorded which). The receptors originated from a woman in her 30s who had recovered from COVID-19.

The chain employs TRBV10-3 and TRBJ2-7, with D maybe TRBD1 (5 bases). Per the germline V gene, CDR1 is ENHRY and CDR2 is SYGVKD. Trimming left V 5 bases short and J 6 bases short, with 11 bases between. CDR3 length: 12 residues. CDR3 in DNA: TGTGCCATCAGTCCGACAGAGACCGAGCAGTACTTC. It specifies CAISPTETEQYF.

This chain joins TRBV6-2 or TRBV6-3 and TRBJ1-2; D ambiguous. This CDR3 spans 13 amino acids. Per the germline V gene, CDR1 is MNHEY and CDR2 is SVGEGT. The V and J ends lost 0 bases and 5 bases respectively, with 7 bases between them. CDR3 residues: CASSYSSLYGYTF. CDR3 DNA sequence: TGTGCCAGCAGTTACTCCTCCCTTTATGGCTACACCTTC.

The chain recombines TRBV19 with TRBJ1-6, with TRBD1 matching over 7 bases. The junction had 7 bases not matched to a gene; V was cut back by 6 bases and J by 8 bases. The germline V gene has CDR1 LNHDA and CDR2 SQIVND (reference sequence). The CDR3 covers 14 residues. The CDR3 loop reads CASRQTGTHSPLHF. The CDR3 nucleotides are TGTGCCAGTAGACAGACAGGGACGCATTCACCCCTCCACTTT. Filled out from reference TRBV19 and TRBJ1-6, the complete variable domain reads DGGITQSPKYLFRKEGQNVTLSCEQNLNHDAMYWYRQDPGQGLRLIYYSQIVNDFQKGDIAEGYSVSREKKESFPLTVTSAQKNPTAFYLCASRQTGTHSPLHFGNGTRLTVT.

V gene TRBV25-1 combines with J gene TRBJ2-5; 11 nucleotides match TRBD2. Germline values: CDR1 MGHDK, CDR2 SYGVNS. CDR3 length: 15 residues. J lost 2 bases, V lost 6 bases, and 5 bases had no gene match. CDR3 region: CASSKTSGIQETQYF. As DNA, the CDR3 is TGTGCCAGCAGCAAGACTAGCGGGATTCAAGAGACCCAGTACTTC.

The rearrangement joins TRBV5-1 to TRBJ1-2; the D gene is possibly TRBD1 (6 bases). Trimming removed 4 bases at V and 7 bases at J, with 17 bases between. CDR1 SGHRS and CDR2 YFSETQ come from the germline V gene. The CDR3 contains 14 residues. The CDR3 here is CASSPGTTSGGYTF. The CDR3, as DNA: TGCGCCAGCAGCCCTGGGACAACTTCTGGTGGCTACACCTTC.

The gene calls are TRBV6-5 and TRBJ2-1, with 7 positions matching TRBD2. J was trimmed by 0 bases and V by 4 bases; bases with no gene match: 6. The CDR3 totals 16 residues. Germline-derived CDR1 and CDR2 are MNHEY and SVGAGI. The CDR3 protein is CASSLTGLSSYNEQFF. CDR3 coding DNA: TGTGCCAGCAGTTTAACGGGACTAAGCTCCTACAATGAGCAGTTCTTC.

CDR3 protein: CASSVPGGRASEQYF. The CDR3 nucleotides are TGTGCCAGCAGCGTTCCGGGCGGGAGGGCCTCCGAGCAGTACTTC. The chain couples TRBV5-4 to TRBJ2-7; 9 bases align to TRBD2. This CDR3 has 15 amino acids. The V gene end was trimmed by 4 bases and the J gene end by 6 bases; junction bases not matched to a gene: 11. Germline values: CDR1 SGHNT, CDR2 YYREEE (reference sequence).

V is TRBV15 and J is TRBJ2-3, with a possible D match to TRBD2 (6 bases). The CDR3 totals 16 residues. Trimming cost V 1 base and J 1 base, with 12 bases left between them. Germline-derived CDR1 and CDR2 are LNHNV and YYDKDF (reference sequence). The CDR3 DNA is TGTGCCACCAGCAGAGGGACGGGAGTAGGCACAGATACGCAGTATTTT. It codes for CATSRGTGVGTDTQYF. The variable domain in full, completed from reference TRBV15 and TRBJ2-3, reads DAMVIQNPRYQVTQFGKPVTLSCSQTLNHNVMYWYQQKSSQAPKLLFHYYDKDFNNEADTPDNFQSRRPNTSFCFLDIRSPGLGDTAMYLCATSRGTGVGTDTQYFGPGTRLTVL.

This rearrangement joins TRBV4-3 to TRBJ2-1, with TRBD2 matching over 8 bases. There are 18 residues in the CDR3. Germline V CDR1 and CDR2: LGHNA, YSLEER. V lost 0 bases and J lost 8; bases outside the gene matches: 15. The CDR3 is CASSQELAVGGDPDEQFF. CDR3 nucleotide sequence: TGCGCCAGCAGCCAAGAACTAGCGGTGGGAGGAGACCCAGATGAGCAGTTCTTC.

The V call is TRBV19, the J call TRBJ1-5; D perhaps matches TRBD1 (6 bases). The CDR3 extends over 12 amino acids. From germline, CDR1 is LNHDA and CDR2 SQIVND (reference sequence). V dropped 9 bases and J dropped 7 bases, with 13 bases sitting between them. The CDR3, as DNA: TGTGCCAGCTCGTCGGGGGGCCAGCCCCAGCATTTT. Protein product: CASSSGGQPQHF. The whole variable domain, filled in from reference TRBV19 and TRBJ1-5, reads DGGITQSPKYLFRKEGQNVTLSCEQNLNHDAMYWYRQDPGQGLRLIYYSQIVNDFQKGDIAEGYSVSREKKESFPLTVTSAQKNPTAFYLCASSSGGQPQHFGDGTRLSIL.

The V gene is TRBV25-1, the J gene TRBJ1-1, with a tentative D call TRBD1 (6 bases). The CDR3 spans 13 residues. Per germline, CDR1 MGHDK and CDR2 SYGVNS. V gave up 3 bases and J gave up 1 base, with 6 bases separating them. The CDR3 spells CASSEGQNTEAFF. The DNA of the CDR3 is TGTGCCAGCAGTGAGGGACAGAACACTGAAGCTTTCTTT.

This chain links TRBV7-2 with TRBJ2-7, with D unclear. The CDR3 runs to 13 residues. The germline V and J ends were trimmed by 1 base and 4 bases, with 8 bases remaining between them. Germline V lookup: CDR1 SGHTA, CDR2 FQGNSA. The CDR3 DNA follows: TGTGCCAGCAGCTTAGAATACTCTTACGAGCAGTACTTC. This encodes CASSLEYSYEQYF.

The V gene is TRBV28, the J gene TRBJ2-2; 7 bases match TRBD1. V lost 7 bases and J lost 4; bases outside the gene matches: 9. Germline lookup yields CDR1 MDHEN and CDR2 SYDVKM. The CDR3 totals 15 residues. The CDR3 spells CASKLGDSLTGELFF. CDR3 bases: TGTGCCAGCAAGTTAGGGGACAGCCTCACCGGGGAGCTGTTTTTT.

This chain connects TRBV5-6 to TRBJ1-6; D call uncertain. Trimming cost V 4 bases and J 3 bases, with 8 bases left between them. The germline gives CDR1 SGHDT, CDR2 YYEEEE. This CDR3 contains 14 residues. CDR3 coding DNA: TGTGCCAGCAGCCAGTCTCTCTATAATTCACCCCTCCACTTT. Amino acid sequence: CASSQSLYNSPLHF.

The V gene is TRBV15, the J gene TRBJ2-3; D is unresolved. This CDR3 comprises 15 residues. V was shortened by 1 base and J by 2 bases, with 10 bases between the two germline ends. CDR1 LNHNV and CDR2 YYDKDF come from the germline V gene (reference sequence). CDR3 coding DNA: TGTGCCACCAGCAGAGTTCAAAATCCCACAGATACGCAGTATTTT. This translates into CATSRVQNPTDTQYF.

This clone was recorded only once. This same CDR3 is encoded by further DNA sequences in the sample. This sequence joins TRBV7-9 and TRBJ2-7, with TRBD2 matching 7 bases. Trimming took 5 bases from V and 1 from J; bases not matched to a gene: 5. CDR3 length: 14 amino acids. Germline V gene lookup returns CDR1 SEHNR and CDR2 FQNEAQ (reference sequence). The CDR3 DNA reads TGTGCCAGCAGCCCGGGACTACCTTCCTACGAGCAGTACTTC. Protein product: CASSPGLPSYEQYF.

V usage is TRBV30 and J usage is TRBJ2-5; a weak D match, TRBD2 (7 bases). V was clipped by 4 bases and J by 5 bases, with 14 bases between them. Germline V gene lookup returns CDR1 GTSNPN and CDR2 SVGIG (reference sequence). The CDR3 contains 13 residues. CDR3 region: CAWTGAGGETQYF. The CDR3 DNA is TGTGCCTGGACGGGGGCCGGGGGGGAGACCCAGTACTTC.

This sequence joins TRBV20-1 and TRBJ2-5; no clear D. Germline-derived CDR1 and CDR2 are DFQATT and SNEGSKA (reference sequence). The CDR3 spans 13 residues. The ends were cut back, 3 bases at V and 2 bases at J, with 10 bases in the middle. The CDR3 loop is CSASGQSQETQYF. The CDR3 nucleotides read TGCAGTGCTAGTGGTCAGTCACAAGAGACCCAGTACTTC.

As DNA, the CDR3 is TGCGCCAGCAGCCAAGGGGGAGGGACTCACTATGGCTACACCTTC. Translated: CASSQGGGTHYGYTF. The V gene is TRBV4-3, the J gene TRBJ1-2; D perhaps matches TRBD1 (5 bases). CDR1 LGHNA and CDR2 YSLEER come from the germline V gene. Trimming removed 1 base from V and 3 bases from J, with 12 bases in between. CDR3 length: 15 amino acids.

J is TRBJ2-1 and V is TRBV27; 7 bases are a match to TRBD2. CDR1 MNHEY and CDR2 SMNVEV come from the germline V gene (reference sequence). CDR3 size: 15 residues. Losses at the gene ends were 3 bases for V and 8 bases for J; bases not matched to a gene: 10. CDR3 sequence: CASSFERGGLDEQFF. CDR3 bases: TGTGCCAGCAGTTTTGAGCGGGGAGGCCTGGATGAGCAGTTCTTC.

The CDR3 nucleotides read TGTGCCAGCAGTTTAGATAGCGGGAGTTTAGAGACCCAGTACTTC. Residues: CASSLDSGSLETQYF. The chain uses TRBV27 and TRBJ2-5; 9 bases agree with TRBD2. V was pared by 2 bases and J by 4 bases, with 5 bases of the junction left unmatched. CDR3 size: 15 residues. From germline, CDR1 is MNHEY and CDR2 SMNVEV (reference sequence).

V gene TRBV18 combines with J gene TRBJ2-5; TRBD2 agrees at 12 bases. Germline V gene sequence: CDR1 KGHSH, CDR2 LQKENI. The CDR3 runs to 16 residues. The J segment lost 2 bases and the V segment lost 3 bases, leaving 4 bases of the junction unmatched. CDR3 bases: TGTGCCAGCTCACCGCAACTAGCGGGAGGTCAAGAGACCCAGTACTTC. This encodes CASSPQLAGGQETQYF.

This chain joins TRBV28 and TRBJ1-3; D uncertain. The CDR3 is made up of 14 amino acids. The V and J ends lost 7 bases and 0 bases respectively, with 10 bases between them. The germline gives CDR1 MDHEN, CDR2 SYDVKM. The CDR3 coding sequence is TGTGCCAGCACCCCTAACTTCTCTGGAAACACCATATATTTT. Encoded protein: CASTPNFSGNTIYF. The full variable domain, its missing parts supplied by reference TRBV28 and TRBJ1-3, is DVKVTQSSRYLVKRTGEKVFLECVQDMDHENMFWYRQDPGLGLRLIYFSYDVKMKEKGDIPEGYSVSREKKERFSLILESASTNQTSMYLCASTPNFSGNTIYFGEGSWLTVV.

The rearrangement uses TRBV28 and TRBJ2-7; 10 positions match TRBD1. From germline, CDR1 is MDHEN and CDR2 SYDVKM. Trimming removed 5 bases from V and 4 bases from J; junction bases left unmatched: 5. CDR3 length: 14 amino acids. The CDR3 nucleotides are TGTGCCAGCAGTGCCGGGACAGGGGTTTACGAGCAGTACTTC. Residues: CASSAGTGVYEQYF. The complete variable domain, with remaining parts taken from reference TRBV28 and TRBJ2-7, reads DVKVTQSSRYLVKRTGEKVFLECVQDMDHENMFWYRQDPGLGLRLIYFSYDVKMKEKGDIPEGYSVSREKKERFSLILESASTNQTSMYLCASSAGTGVYEQYFGPGTRLTVT.

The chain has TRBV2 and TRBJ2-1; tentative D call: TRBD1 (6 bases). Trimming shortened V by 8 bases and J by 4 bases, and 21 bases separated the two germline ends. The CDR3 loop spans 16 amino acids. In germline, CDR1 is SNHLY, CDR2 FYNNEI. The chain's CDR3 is CASSLQTGTIYNEQFF. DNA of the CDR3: TGTGCCAGCTCCCTTCAAACCGGGACAATTTACAATGAGCAGTTCTTC.

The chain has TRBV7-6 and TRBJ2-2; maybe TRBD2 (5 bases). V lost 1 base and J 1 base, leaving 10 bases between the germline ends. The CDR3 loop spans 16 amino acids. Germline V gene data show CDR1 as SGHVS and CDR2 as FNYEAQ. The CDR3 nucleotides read TGTGCCAGCAGCTTAGGTTCTAGCATGAACACCGGGGAGCTGTTTTTT. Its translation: CASSLGSSMNTGELFF.

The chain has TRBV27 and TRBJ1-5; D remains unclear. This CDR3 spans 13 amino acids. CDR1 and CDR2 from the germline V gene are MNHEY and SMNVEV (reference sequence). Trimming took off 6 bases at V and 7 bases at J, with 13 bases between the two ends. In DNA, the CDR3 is TGTGCCAGCAGAATAAAGGGAGGCCAGCCCCAGCATTTT. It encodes CASRIKGGQPQHF.

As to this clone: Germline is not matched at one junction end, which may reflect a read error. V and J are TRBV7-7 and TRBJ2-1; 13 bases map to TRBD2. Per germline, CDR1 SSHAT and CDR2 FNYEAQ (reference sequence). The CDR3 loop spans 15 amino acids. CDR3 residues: CASSRTSGRGNEQFF. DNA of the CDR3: TGTGCTAGCAGCCGGACTAGCGGGAGAGGTAACGAGCAGTTCTTC. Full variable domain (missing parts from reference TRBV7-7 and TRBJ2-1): GAGVSQSPRYKVTKRGQDVTLRCDPISSHATLYWYQQALGQGPEFLTYFNYEAQPDKSGLPSDRFSAERPEGSISTLTIQRTEQRDSAMYRCASSRTSGRGNEQFFGPGTRLTVL.

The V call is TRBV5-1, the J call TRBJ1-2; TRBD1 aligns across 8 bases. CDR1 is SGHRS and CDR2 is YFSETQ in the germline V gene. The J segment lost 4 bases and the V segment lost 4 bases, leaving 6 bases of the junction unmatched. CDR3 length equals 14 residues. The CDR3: CASSPGQGGYGYTF. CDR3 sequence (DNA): TGCGCCAGCAGCCCAGGACAGGGCGGCTATGGCTACACCTTC.

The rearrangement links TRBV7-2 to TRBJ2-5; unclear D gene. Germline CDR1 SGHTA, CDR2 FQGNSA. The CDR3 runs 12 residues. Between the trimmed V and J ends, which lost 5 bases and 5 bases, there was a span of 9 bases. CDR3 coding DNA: TGTGCCAGCAGCCTGCAGTTCGAGACCCAGTACTTC. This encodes CASSLQFETQYF.

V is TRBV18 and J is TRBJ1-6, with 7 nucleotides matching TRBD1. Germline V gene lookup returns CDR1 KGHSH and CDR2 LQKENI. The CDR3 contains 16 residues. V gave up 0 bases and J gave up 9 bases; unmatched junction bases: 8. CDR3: CASSPPFGTAGSPLHF. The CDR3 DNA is TGTGCCAGCTCACCACCGTTTGGGACAGCCGGTTCACCCCTCCACTTT.

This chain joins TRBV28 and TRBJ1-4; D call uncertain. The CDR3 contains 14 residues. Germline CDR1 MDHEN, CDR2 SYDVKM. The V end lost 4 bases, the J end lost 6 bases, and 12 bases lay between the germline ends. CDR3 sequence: CASSSLLGHEKLFF. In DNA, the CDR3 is TGTGCCAGCAGTTCCCTCCTGGGCCATGAAAAACTGTTTTTT.